Below are 5 T cell receptor beta chains sequenced from a single sample in a study of shared T cell receptors in the human thymus. The data were produced by immunoSEQ multiplex PCR, yet TCRdb's version contains in-frame clones alone and is incomplete. This table holds hundreds of thousands of clones, around 87% found once. These data are also associated with another study on human thymus T cells.

Input material: thymocytes. All receptors come from a boy under three years old with a congenital heart defect.

The chain couples TRBV28 to TRBJ2-7; D is unclear. Deletions cut 3 bases from V and 0 bases from J, with 12 bases between. The length of the CDR3 is 15 residues. Germline CDR1 and CDR2: MDHEN and SYDVKM. CDR3 region: CASSFPLGSSYEQYF. CDR3 DNA sequence: TGTGCCAGCAGTTTTCCCCTGGGCAGCTCCTACGAGCAGTACTTC.

The chain joins TRBV5-1 to TRBJ2-5; 8 nucleotides match TRBD1. The DNA end is more similar to TRBJ2-7, so the J call may be wrong. Germline CDR1 SGHRS, CDR2 YFSETQ. The CDR3 length is 14 residues. CDR3 DNA sequence: TGCGCCAGCAGCTCACGGACAGGGCTGAACGAGCAGTACTTC. Its translation: CASSSRTGLNEQYF.

V is TRBV2 and J is TRBJ2-1, with TRBD2 as a possible D gene (5 bases). Germline V lookup: CDR1 SNHLY, CDR2 FYNNEI. The CDR3 has 14 residues. V was cut by 3 bases and J by 0 bases, with 6 bases left in between. The CDR3 sequence: CASSERVSYNEQFF. In DNA form, the CDR3 reads TGTGCCAGCAGTGAGCGGGTCTCCTACAATGAGCAGTTCTTC.

V gene TRBV18 combines with J gene TRBJ2-2, with 8 bases fitting TRBD2. This CDR3 region has 17 residues. Germline values: CDR1 KGHSH, CDR2 LQKENI. V shed 2 bases, J shed 3 bases, and the junction held 8 bases outside the gene matches. The CDR3 protein is CASSPTRAGEYTGELFF. CDR3 in DNA: TGTGCCAGCTCACCAACCCGAGCGGGGGAGTACACCGGGGAGCTGTTTTTT. The variable domain in full, with the rest retrieved from reference TRBV18 and TRBJ2-2, is NAGVMQNPRHLVRRRGQEARLRCSPMKGHSHVYWYRQLPEEGLKFMVYLQKENIIDESGMPKERFSAEFPKEGPSILRIQQVVRGDSAAYFCASSPTRAGEYTGELFFGEGSRLTVL.

The chain employs TRBV15 and TRBJ1-1, with D possibly being TRBD1 (5 bases). CDR1 is LNHNV, CDR2 YYDKDF, per germline (reference sequence). This CDR3 is built from 16 residues. V lost 0 bases and J lost 1, with 12 bases in between. As DNA, the CDR3 is TGTGCCACCAGCAGAGAGGGGGGGACCTCGAACACTGAAGCTTTCTTT. This translates into CATSREGGTSNTEAFF.